One sample yielded the 6 T cell receptor beta chains listed below, sequenced in a study of T-cell memory formation after mild COVID-19. TCRdb fed the 5' RACE reads into MiXCR, producing one record per CDR3 protein. The table shows 400,000 or so distinct CDR3 sequences, with about 20% occurring only once. Sequences were obtained from PBMCs or a T cell subset sorted from them (not recorded which). The receptors come from an adult woman who had mild COVID-19 (a few samples of this study predate the infection). Cell type and time point are not known.

The rearrangement joins TRBV4-1 to TRBJ1-1; D unresolved. CDR1 is MGHRA, CDR2 YSYEKL, per germline. The CDR3 covers 15 residues. Trimming pared 1 base from V and 0 bases from J, leaving 9 bases between. DNA for the CDR3: TGCGCCAGCAGCCAAGCGACGGGGATGAACACTGAAGCTTTCTTT. This encodes CASSQATGMNTEAFF.

The chain recombines TRBV5-1 with TRBJ2-7, with TRBD2 identical over 13 bases. The CDR3 is 15 amino acids. The V gene's germline CDR1 is SGHRS and CDR2 YFSETQ. Unmatched junction bases numbered 6, after V lost 0 bases and J lost 9 bases. The CDR3 region is CASSLGTSGSTRQYF. The CDR3 nucleotides read TGCGCCAGCAGCTTGGGGACTAGCGGGAGTACACGGCAGTACTTC.

V and J are TRBV3-1 and TRBJ1-4; D ambiguous. The V and J ends lost 0 bases and 8 bases respectively, with 13 bases between them. The CDR3 has 15 amino acids. Germline values: CDR1 LGHDT, CDR2 YNNKEL (reference sequence). Here the CDR3 reads CASSQDLARREKLFF. The CDR3 DNA is TGTGCCAGCAGCCAAGATTTGGCCCGGCGGGAAAAACTGTTTTTT.

V usage is TRBV4-1 and J usage is TRBJ2-7; 8 nucleotides align to TRBD1. Germline V lookup: CDR1 MGHRA, CDR2 YSYEKL. V lost 6 bases to trimming and J lost 2 bases; unmatched junction nucleotides: 6. The length of the CDR3 is 14 residues. The CDR3 DNA sequence: TGCGCCAGCAGAGTAACAGGGGGAACCTACGAGCAGTACTTC. Translated: CASRVTGGTYEQYF.

This clonotype has only a few counts. V usage is TRBV12-3 or TRBV12-4 and J usage is TRBJ1-5; no clear D. The CDR3 totals 15 residues. Trimming shortened V by 4 bases and J by 3 bases, and 13 bases separated the two germline ends. The DNA for the CDR3 is TGTGCCAGCAGTTATCATTCCGCCCCCAATCAGCCCCAGCATTTT. Translated, it gives CASSYHSAPNQPQHF.

The chain recombines TRBV20-1 with TRBJ2-2, with D hard to call. The CDR3 consists of 12 residues. Trimming took off 0 bases at V and 6 bases at J, with 5 bases between the two ends. Germline V gives CDR1 DFQATT, CDR2 SNEGSKA (reference sequence). CDR3 loop: CSARDHSGELFF. CDR3 DNA: TGCAGTGCTAGAGATCATTCCGGGGAGCTGTTTTTT.